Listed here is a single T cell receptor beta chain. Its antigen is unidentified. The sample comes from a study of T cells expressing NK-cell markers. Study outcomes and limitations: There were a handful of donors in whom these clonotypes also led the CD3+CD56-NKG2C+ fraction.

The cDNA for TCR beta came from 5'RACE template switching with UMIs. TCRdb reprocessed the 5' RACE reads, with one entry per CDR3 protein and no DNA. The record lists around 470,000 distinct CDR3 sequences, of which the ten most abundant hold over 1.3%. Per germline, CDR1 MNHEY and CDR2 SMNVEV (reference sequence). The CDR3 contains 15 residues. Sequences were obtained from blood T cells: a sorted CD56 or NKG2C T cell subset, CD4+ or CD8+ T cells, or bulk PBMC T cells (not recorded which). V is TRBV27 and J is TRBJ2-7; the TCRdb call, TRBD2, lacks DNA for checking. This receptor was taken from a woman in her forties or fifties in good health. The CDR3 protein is CASSYREGPQFEQYF.